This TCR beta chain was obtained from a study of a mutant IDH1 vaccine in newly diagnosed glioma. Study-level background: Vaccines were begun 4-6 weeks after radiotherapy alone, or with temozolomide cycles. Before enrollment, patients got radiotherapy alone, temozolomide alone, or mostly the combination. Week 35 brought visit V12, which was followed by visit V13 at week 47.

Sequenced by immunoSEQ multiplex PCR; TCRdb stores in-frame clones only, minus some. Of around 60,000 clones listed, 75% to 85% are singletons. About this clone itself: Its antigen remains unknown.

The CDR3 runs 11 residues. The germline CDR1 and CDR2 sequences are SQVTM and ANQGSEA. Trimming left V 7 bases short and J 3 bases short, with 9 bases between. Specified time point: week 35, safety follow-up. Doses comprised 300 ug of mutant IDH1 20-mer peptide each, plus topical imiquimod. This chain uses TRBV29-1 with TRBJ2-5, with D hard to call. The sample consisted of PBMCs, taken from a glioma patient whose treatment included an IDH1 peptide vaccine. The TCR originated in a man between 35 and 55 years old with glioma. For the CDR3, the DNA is TGCAGCGCCTACTACAAAGAGACCCAGTACTTC. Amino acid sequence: CSAYYKETQYF.